The 24 T cell receptor beta chains below come from one sample, sequenced in a study of blood T cell repertoires in COVID-19. Method: immunoSEQ multiplex PCR; TCRdb's copy keeps in-frame clones and lacks some. The table shows fewer than 85,000 clones, with roughly 80% occurring only once. The specimen was peripheral blood. The receptors originated from a woman of 80 years or more with active or convalescent COVID-19.

V is TRBV7-2 and J is TRBJ2-7; TRBD1 agrees at 8 bases. The CDR3 runs to 13 residues. The germline V gene has CDR1 SGHTA and CDR2 FQGNSA. J lost 4 bases, V lost 3 bases, and 2 bases had no gene match. The CDR3 nucleotides read TGTGCCAGCAGCTTCGGACAGGGTTACGAGCAGTACTTC. It is translated as CASSFGQGYEQYF.

The chain recombines TRBV6-2 or TRBV6-3 with TRBJ2-7, with TRBD1 identical over 9 bases. CDR3 length: 13 residues. The germline V gene has CDR1 MNHEY and CDR2 SVGEGT. V lost 4 bases and J lost 11; bases outside the gene matches: 9. The CDR3 spells CASSSRDRVIEYF. The CDR3 nucleotides read TGTGCCAGCAGTTCCCGGGACAGGGTTATCGAGTACTTC.

This clone has just one count. The chain uses TRBV29-1 and TRBJ2-1; D is perhaps TRBD2 (6 bases). The germline V and J ends were trimmed by 6 bases and 6 bases, with 12 bases remaining between them. Germline V gene sequence: CDR1 SQVTM, CDR2 ANQGSEA. This CDR3 is 12 amino acids long. The CDR3 loop is CSVVGLSNEQFF. The CDR3 DNA reads as TGCAGCGTAGTGGGACTTTCCAATGAGCAGTTCTTC.

The V and J genes are TRBV6-2 or TRBV6-3 and TRBJ2-5; D possibly corresponds to TRBD2 (5 bases). Germline values: CDR1 MNHEY, CDR2 SVGEGT. V lost 1 base to trimming and J lost 0 bases, with 12 bases between them. The CDR3 runs to 16 residues. DNA for the CDR3: TGTGCCAGCAGTTACTGGAGGCGTCAAGACCAAGAGACCCAGTACTTC. Translation gives CASSYWRRQDQETQYF.

The DNA for the CDR3 is TGCGCCAGCAGCCAAGATCTTACTAAGGTGTTGGGCTACACCTTC. Residues: CASSQDLTKVLGYTF. The rearrangement links TRBV4-3 to TRBJ1-2; D is unclear. The germline CDR1 and CDR2 sequences are LGHNA and YSLEER. Trimming left V 0 bases short and J 8 bases short, with 16 bases between. The CDR3 contains 15 residues.

There are a few counts of this clone. The J gene is TRBJ1-5, the V gene TRBV4-1; 10 nucleotides agree with TRBD1. Germline V CDR1 and CDR2: MGHRA, YSYEKL. Trimming cost V 4 bases and J 4 bases; bases outside gene matches: 4. The CDR3 length is 15 residues. The DNA for the CDR3 is TGCGCCAGCAGCCGAGGGACAGGGGATAATCAGCCCCAGCATTTT. As protein: CASSRGTGDNQPQHF.

This clone showed up just once. The rearrangement uses TRBV19 and TRBJ2-5, with TRBD2 matching 8 bases. V gave up 1 base and J gave up 6 bases; unmatched junction bases: 1. There are 13 residues in the CDR3. The germline gives CDR1 LNHDA, CDR2 SQIVND (reference sequence). DNA for the CDR3: TGTGCCAGTAGTATAGCGGGGGGGCAGACCCAGTACTTC. Protein product: CASSIAGGQTQYF.

This chain links TRBV4-2 with TRBJ2-3; a weak D match, TRBD2 (5 bases). V was shortened by 0 bases and J by 2 bases, with 12 bases between the two germline ends. CDR1 is LGHNA, CDR2 YNFKEQ, per germline. CDR3 size: 16 residues. The CDR3, as DNA: TGTGCCAGCAGCCAAGATCAAGCGGAATACACAGATACGCAGTATTTT. It codes for CASSQDQAEYTDTQYF.

V gene TRBV7-8 combines with J gene TRBJ2-3; 9 nucleotides agree with TRBD2. Germline assignment: CDR1 SGHVS and CDR2 FQNEAQ. The length of the CDR3 is 15 residues. V lost 4 bases, J lost 8 bases, and 10 bases stayed unmatched. The CDR3 reads CASSSWVAGDPTQYF. Here the CDR3 DNA reads TGTGCCAGCAGCTCCTGGGTAGCGGGAGACCCTACGCAGTATTTT. Combining the CDR3 with reference TRBV7-8 and TRBJ2-3 gives the whole variable domain GAGVSQSPRYKVAKRGQDVALRCDPISGHVSLFWYQQALGQGPEFLTYFQNEAQLDKSGLPSDRFFAERPEGSVSTLKIQRTQQEDSAVYLCASSSWVAGDPTQYFGPGTRLTVL.

Concerning this clone: This sample includes further DNA sequences coding for the same CDR3. The chain is built from TRBV6-5 and TRBJ1-5, with TRBD1 as a possible D gene (5 bases). Between the trimmed V and J ends, which lost 6 bases and 3 bases, there was a span of 12 bases. The CDR3 contains 14 residues. In germline, CDR1 is MNHEY, CDR2 SVGAGI. DNA for the CDR3: TGTGCCAGCAGCTCGGGGGGAAACAATCAGCCCCAGCATTTT. Its translation is CASSSGGNNQPQHF.

The chain carries TRBV7-2 and TRBJ2-7; 7 positions agree with TRBD1. The CDR3 spans 13 residues. Germline loops: CDR1 SGHTA, CDR2 FQGNSA. V gave up 4 bases and J gave up 4 bases; unmatched junction bases: 4. The CDR3 DNA is TGTGCCAGCAGCTCGGACAGGCAGTACGAGCAGTACTTC. Translation: CASSSDRQYEQYF.

The chain recombines TRBV3-1 (or the pseudogene TRBV3-2) with TRBJ1-1, with D uncertain. CDR1 and CDR2 (germline): LGHDT, YNNKEL (reference sequence). CDR3 length: 13 amino acids. Deletions cut 4 bases from V and 3 bases from J, with 9 bases between. CDR3 loop: CASSPVDYTEAFF. CDR3 in DNA: TGTGCCAGCAGCCCCGTAGATTACACTGAAGCTTTCTTT.

This rearrangement joins TRBV29-1 to TRBJ1-1, with D unresolved. V lost 3 bases and J 0 bases, leaving 8 bases between the germline ends. This CDR3 is built from 13 residues. Germline CDR1 and CDR2: SQVTM and ANQGSEA. The CDR3 is CSVDEHLNTEAFF. CDR3 bases: TGCAGCGTTGATGAGCACTTGAACACTGAAGCTTTCTTT.

The chain is built from TRBV19 and TRBJ2-2; 8 bases are shared with TRBD2. V lost 3 bases and J lost 1; bases outside the gene matches: 7. The length of the CDR3 is 17 residues. Germline-derived CDR1 and CDR2 are LNHDA and SQIVND (reference sequence). The CDR3 region has the DNA TGTGCCAGTAGTATCTTGCCCCTAGCGGGGAACACCGGGGAGCTGTTTTTT. Protein: CASSILPLAGNTGELFF.

This chain joins TRBV11-3 and TRBJ2-7; 9 bases agree with TRBD2. CDR3 size: 18 residues. Germline V gene sequence: CDR1 SGHNT, CDR2 YENEEA. Trimming took 5 bases from V and 4 from J; bases not matched to a gene: 18. DNA of the CDR3: TGTGCCAGCAGCCTGGAGGGGTTAGCGGGAGCGAGAAGTTACGAGCAGTACTTC. It translates to CASSLEGLAGARSYEQYF.

The DNA for the CDR3 is TGTGCCAGCAGTGAAGGGACAGGGAAGGCCAACGTCCTGACTTTC. Its translation is CASSEGTGKANVLTF. The V gene is TRBV2, the J gene TRBJ2-6, with 8 bases that match TRBD1. The CDR3 is 15 residues long. The germline gives CDR1 SNHLY, CDR2 FYNNEI. The V segment lost 1 base and the J segment 6 bases; nucleotides outside the gene matches: 2.

CDR3 residues: CASKLGQGNGYTF. Here the CDR3 DNA reads TGTGCCAGCAAGTTGGGACAGGGGAATGGCTACACCTTC. The rearrangement links TRBV3-1 (or the pseudogene TRBV3-2) to TRBJ1-2; 10 bases match TRBD1. Germline CDR1 LGHDT, CDR2 YNNKEL (reference sequence). The CDR3 loop spans 13 amino acids. Losses at the gene ends were 7 bases for V and 6 bases for J; bases not matched to a gene: 5.

V usage is TRBV21-1 and J usage is TRBJ1-6; the DNA was not compared with TRBD1, the D call given in the table. TRBV21-1 is a documented pseudogene. The CDR3 has 19 amino acids. CDR3 region: CASSKVTRGRRITNSPLHF. CDR3 sequence (DNA): TGTGCCAGCAGCAAAGTTACGAGGGGGCGACGCATCACGAATTCACCCCTCCACTTT.

This rearrangement joins TRBV3-1 (or the pseudogene TRBV3-2) to TRBJ1-5, with D hard to call. The length of the CDR3 is 12 residues. Germline V gene data show CDR1 as LGHDT and CDR2 as YNNKEL (reference sequence). Trimming stripped 6 bases from V and 2 bases from J, with 5 bases between. The CDR3, as DNA: TGTGCCAGCAGTCTCCGCAATCAGCCCCAGCATTTT. Its translation: CASSLRNQPQHF.

The chain employs TRBV15 and TRBJ1-1, with TRBD1 matching over 8 bases. Germline V gene lookup returns CDR1 LNHNV and CDR2 YYDKDF (reference sequence). The CDR3 runs 18 residues. V lost 0 bases to trimming and J lost 4 bases; unmatched junction nucleotides: 13. The CDR3 here is CATSRDRGTGTLGTEAFF. As DNA, the CDR3 is TGTGCCACCAGCAGAGATCGAGGGACAGGAACCCTGGGCACTGAAGCTTTCTTT.

J is TRBJ1-6 and V is TRBV28; no definite D call. The V gene's germline CDR1 is MDHEN and CDR2 SYDVKM. CDR3 size: 12 residues. Trimming removed 10 bases from V and 6 bases from J, with 10 bases in between. CDR3 sequence reads: CATQILNSPLHF. In DNA form, the CDR3 reads TGTGCCACCCAAATACTTAATTCACCCCTCCACTTT.

A remark on this clone: A junction end diverges from the germline sequence, so it may reflect a read error. The J gene is TRBJ1-1, the V gene TRBV5-1; D gene uncertain. Germline V gene data show CDR1 as SGHRS and CDR2 as YFSETQ. This CDR3 region has 16 residues. CDR3 in DNA: TGCGCCAGCAGGTTGGGTATTGGAGGACTCAACACTGAAGCTTTCTTT. Translating gives CASRLGIGGLNTEAFF.

V is TRBV5-1 and J is TRBJ2-3; maybe TRBD2 (5 bases). The germline gives CDR1 SGHRS, CDR2 YFSETQ. V was trimmed by 0 bases and J by 1 base, leaving 9 bases between them. This CDR3 has 15 residues. The CDR3 DNA sequence: TGCGCCAGCAGCTTGGTGGTGGGAGGCACAGATACGCAGTATTTT. Its protein is CASSLVVGGTDTQYF.

V is TRBV5-1 and J is TRBJ2-2, with TRBD1 matching over 8 bases. This CDR3 spans 15 amino acids. V lost 2 bases to trimming and J lost 3 bases; unmatched junction nucleotides: 3. Germline V gene data show CDR1 as SGHRS and CDR2 as YFSETQ. The CDR3 region is CASSFSQGDTGELFF. The CDR3 bases are TGCGCCAGCAGCTTCTCACAGGGGGACACCGGGGAGCTGTTTTTT.